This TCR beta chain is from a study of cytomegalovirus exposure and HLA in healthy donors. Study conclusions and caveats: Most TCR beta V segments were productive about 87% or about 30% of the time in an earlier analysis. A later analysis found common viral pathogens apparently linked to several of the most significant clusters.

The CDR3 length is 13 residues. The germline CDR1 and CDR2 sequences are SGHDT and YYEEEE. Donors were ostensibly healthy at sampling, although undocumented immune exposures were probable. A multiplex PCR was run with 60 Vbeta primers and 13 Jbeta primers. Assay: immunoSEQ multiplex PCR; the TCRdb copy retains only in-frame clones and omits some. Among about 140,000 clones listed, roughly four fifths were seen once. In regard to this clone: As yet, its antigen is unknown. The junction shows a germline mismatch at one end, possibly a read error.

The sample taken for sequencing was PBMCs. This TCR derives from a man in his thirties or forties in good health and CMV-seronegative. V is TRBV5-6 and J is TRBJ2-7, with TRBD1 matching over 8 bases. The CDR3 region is CVSSSGQDYEQYF. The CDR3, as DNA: TGTGTCAGCAGCTCGGGACAGGACTACGAGCAGTACTTC.